The clone carrying this T cell receptor (beta chain) was counted at least ten times. The antigen remains undetermined. This CDR3 region has 15 residues. The V end lost 4 bases, the J end lost 7 bases, and 15 bases lay between the germline ends. In germline, CDR1 is KGHDR, CDR2 SFDVKD. Genomic DNA, the template, was used for profiling of the TCR beta VDJ and CDR3. TCRdb reprocessed the reads via MiXCR and lists one record per CDR3 protein. The sample holds about 290,000 distinct CDR3 sequences; under 65% are singletons and the top ten take 1% to 1.5%. This entry belongs to a study of CD8+CD57+ T cells in acquired aplastic anemia. The study's findings and limits: Patients shared 25 to 30 CD8+ CDR3 sequences with controls.

All sequencing subjects had displayed CD8+CD57+ cell expansion on flow cytometry. J is TRBJ1-4 and V is TRBV24-1, with D perhaps matching TRBD1 (6 bases). This sequence originates from a human donor with aplastic anemia. The sample comprised sorted CD4+, CD8+, or CD8+CD57+ T cells (not recorded which) from PBMCs. The CDR3 DNA follows: TGTGCCACCAGTGACGGTTGGGGGCGCGGTGAAAAACTGTTTTTT. This codes for CATSDGWGRGEKLFF.